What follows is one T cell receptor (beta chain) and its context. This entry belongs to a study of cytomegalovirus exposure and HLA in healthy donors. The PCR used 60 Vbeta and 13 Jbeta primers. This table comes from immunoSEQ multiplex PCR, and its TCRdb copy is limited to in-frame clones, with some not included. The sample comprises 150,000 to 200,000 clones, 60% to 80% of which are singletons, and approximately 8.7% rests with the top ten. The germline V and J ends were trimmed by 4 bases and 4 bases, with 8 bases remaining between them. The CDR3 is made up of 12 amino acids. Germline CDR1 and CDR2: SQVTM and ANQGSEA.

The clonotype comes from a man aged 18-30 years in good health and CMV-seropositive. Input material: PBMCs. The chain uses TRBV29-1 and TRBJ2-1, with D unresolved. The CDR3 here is CSVVGPYNEQFF. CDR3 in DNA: TGCAGCGTTGTCGGTCCTTACAATGAGCAGTTCTTC.